This paragraph reports one TCR beta chain. Its antigen is as yet unknown. The data derive from a study of T cell repertoires in breast cancer. The wider study: Healthy donors' blood served as controls for breast cancer tumor, lymph node and blood samples. About 9.7 reads per input cell, around 530,000 sequences per sample, on average.

Germline values: CDR1 SGHRS, CDR2 YFSETQ. The CDR3 spans 12 residues. Unpaired genes were suppressed by blocking oligonucleotides during a second nested PCR. One entry per CDR3 protein, called by TCRdb with MiXCR from the emulsion pairing reads. The sample has 130 to 150 distinct CDR3 sequences, roughly 46% seen once. Primers covering all TCR V genes were used in emulsion RT-PCR on CD8+ T cells. Study-level results: TCR overlap with tumor was approximately 7.7% in involved nodes and roughly 2% in tumor-free nodes. This emulsion RT-PCR profile was considered qualitative rather than quantitative.

Sequencing used CD8+ T cells. The receptor was derived from a pool of human donors with breast cancer or a healthy control (not recorded which). The rearrangement joins TRBV5-1 to TRBJ2-3; D is possibly TRBD1 (5 bases). The end of the DNA aligns better with TRBJ1-5, so the J call may be wrong. In nucleotides, the CDR3 is TGCGCCACCTCGGGGGGGTTAGATACGCAGCATTTT. Amino acid sequence: CATSGGLDTQHF.